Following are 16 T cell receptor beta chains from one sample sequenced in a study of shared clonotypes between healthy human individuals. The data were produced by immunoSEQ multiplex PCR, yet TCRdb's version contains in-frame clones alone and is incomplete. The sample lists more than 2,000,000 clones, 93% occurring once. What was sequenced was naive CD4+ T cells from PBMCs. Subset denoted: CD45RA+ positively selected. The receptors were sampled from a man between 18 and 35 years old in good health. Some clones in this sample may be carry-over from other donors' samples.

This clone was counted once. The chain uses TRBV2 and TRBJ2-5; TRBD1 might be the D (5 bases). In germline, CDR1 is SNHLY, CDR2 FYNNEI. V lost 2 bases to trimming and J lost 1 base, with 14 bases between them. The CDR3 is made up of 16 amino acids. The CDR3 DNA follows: TGTGCCAGCAGTGAATCGGTAGGGCAGGGCCAAGAGACCCAGTACTTC. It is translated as CASSESVGQGQETQYF. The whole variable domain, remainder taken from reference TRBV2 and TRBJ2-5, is EPEVTQTPSHQVTQMGQEVILRCVPISNHLYFYWYRQILGQKVEFLVSFYNNEISEKSEIFDDQFSVERPDGSNFTLKIRSTKLEDSAMYFCASSESVGQGQETQYFGPGTRLLVL.

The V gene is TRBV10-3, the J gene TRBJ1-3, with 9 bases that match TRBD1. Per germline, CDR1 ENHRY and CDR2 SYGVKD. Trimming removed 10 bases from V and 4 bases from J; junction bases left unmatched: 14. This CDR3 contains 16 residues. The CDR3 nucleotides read TGTGCCACCACCCCCCAACAGGGGGCAGTCGGAAACACCATATATTTT. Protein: CATTPQQGAVGNTIYF.

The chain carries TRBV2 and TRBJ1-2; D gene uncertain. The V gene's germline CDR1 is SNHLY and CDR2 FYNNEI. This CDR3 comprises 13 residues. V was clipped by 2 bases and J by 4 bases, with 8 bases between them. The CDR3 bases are TGTGCCAGCAGTGAACAGGTCTCCTATGGCTACACCTTC. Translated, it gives CASSEQVSYGYTF.

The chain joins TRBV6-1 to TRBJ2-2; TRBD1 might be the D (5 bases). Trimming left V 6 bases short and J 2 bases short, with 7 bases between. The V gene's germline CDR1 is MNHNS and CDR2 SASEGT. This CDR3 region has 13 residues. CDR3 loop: CASRTDNTGELFF. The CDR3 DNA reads TGTGCCAGCAGGACAGACAACACCGGGGAGCTGTTTTTT.

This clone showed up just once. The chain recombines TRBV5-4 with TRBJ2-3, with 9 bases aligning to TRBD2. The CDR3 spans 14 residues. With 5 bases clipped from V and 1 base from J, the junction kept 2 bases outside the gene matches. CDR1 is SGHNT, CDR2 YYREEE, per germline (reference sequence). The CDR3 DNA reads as TGTGCCAGCAGTATAGCGGGGGGCACAGATACGCAGTATTTT. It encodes CASSIAGGTDTQYF.

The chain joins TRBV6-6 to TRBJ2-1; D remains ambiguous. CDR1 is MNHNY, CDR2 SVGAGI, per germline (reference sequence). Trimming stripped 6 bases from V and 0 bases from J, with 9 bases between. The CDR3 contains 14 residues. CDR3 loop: CASRARGSYNEQFF. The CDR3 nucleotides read TGTGCCAGCAGGGCAAGAGGCTCCTACAATGAGCAGTTCTTC.

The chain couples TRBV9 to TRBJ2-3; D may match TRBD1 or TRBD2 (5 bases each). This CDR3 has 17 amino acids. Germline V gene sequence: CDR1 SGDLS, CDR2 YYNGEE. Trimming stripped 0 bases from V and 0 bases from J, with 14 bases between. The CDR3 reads CASSVGPGAASTDTQYF. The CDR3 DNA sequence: TGTGCCAGCAGCGTAGGCCCCGGGGCAGCTAGCACAGATACGCAGTATTTT.

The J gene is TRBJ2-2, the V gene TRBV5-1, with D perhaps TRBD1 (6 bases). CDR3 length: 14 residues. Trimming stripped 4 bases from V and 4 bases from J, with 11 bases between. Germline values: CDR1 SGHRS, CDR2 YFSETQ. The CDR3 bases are TGCGCCAGCAGCCAGGGACAATCCACCGGGGAGCTGTTTTTT. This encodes CASSQGQSTGELFF. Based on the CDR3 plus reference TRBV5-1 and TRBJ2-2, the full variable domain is KAGVTQTPRYLIKTRGQQVTLSCSPISGHRSVSWYQQTPGQGLQFLFEYFSETQRNKGNFPGRFSGRQFSNSRSEMNVSTLELGDSALYLCASSQGQSTGELFFGEGSRLTVL.

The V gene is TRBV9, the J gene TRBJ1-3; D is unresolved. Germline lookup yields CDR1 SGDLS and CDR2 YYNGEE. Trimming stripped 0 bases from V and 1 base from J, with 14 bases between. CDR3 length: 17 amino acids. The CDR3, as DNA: TGTGCCAGCAGCGTAGCTTTTACAGTGAGTTCTGGAAACACCATATATTTT. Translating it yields CASSVAFTVSSGNTIYF. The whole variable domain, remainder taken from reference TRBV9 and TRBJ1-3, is DSGVTQTPKHLITATGQRVTLRCSPRSGDLSVYWYQQSLDQGLQFLIQYYNGEERAKGNILERFSAQQFPDLHSELNLSSLELGDSALYFCASSVAFTVSSGNTIYFGEGSWLTVV.

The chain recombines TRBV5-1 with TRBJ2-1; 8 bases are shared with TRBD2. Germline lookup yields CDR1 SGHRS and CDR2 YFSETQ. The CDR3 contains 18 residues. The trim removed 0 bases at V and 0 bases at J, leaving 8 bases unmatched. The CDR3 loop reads CASSLGGGSGSSYNEQFF. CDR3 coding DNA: TGCGCCAGCAGCTTGGGAGGCGGAAGCGGGAGCTCCTACAATGAGCAGTTCTTC.

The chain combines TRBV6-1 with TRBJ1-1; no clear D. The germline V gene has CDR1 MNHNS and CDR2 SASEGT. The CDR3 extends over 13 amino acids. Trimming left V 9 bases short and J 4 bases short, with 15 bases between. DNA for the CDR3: TGTGCCAGTGGGATTTGGGGTATCACTGAAGCTTTCTTT. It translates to CASGIWGITEAFF.

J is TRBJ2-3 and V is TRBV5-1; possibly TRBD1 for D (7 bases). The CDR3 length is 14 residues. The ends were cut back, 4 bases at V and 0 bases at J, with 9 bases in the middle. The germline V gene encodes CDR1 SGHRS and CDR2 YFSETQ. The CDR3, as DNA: TGCGCCAGCAGCCAGGGGGGTAGCACAGATACGCAGTATTTT. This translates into CASSQGGSTDTQYF.

Here the CDR3 reads CASKGGRAGLNTEAFF. DNA of the CDR3: TGTGCCAGTAAGGGGGGGAGGGCAGGCCTGAACACTGAAGCTTTCTTT. The gene calls are TRBV19 and TRBJ1-1; D may be TRBD1 (6 bases). CDR1 LNHDA and CDR2 SQIVND come from the germline V gene (reference sequence). V gave up 7 bases and J gave up 0 bases, with 18 bases separating them. CDR3 size: 16 residues.

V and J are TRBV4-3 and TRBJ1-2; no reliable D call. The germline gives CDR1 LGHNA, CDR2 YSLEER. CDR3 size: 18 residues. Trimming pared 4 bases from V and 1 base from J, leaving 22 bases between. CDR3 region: CASSLRIGEKPFNYGYTF. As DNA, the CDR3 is TGCGCCAGCAGCCTCCGTATTGGGGAGAAGCCCTTTAACTATGGCTACACCTTC.

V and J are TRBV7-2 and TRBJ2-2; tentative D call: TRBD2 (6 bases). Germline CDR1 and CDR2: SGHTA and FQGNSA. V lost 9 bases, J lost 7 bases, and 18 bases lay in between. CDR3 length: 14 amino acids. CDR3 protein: CASARDFSGGELFF. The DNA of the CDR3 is TGTGCCAGTGCGCGGGATTTTAGTGGCGGGGAGCTGTTTTTT.

The CDR3 spells CASSLAAGGDYGYTF. CDR3 DNA sequence: TGCGCCAGCAGCTTGGCAGCAGGGGGAGACTATGGCTACACCTTC. This chain connects TRBV5-1 to TRBJ1-2; 7 bases map to TRBD1. Germline V gene lookup returns CDR1 SGHRS and CDR2 YFSETQ. Trimming at V came to 0 bases and at J to 3 bases, leaving 5 bases not matched to a gene. The CDR3 has 15 residues.